This TCR beta chain emerged from a study of PD-L1 blockade in urothelial cancer (dated by TCRdb to about 2017). Regarding the study in general: Therapy was started in the mid-2010s for all patients, and atezolizumab 1,200 mg was administered intravenously every 3 weeks. About 85% of the 29 patients were males with bladder-origin urothelial cancer, and about 65% of the roughly 30 reported a prior smoking history. An ECOG performance status of 0 or 1 was recorded for the patients, and 0 to 3 prior chemotherapy regimens had been received by the patients. Blood samples were analyzed 3 weeks after the start of treatment (second dose) and 6 weeks after the start of treatment. A median of around 150,000 T cells and just over 80,000 unique TCRs was obtained from blood samples, and a median clonality of about 0.08 was observed. The study, an exploratory multi-omic analysis, examined somatic, immune and clinical correlates of response to PD-L1 blockade with atezolizumab in urothelial cancer. Pretreatment tumor samples, along with matched peripheral blood serially collected before and after atezolizumab treatment, were subjected to TCR sequencing. Durable clinical benefit was defined as progression-free survival longer than 6 months, and TCR features were also tested against progression-free and overall survival. In the same patients who had TCR sequencing, pretreatment tumors also underwent whole exome sequencing and RNA sequencing. Several patients reached durable clinical benefit, while 20 to 25 patients did not. Pretreatment blood TCR-seq was available for twenty-nine patients, at least one posttreatment blood collection was obtained for 24 patients, and tumor TCR-seq was available for 24 patients.

A word on this clone: Its antigen is still unknown. The sample holds no much larger clone one base away, and base qualities are not on file.

From V the trimming removes 5 bases and from J it removes 9 bases, while the gene matches leave 8 bases of the junction unaccounted for. Measured from the cysteine to the phenylalanine, the CDR3 is 14 residues long. CDR3 DNA only is kept here, 42 bases in frame from base 1. According to the germline V gene (reference sequence), CDR1 reads MNHEY and CDR2 reads SMNVEV. Synthetic TCR analog templates were spiked into each PCR so that absolute template abundance could be estimated from read counts. The immunoSEQ assay used bias-controlled V and J gene primers to amplify TCRbeta CDR3 regions from genomic DNA. Rearranged TCRbeta segments were sequenced at approximately 20X coverage. Per the authors' processing: Clustering was used to correct sequencing errors, and CDR3s were annotated against IMGT to assign V, D and J genes. Out-of-frame and stop-codon sequences were excluded, and only productive TCRbeta rearrangements were used in downstream analyses. Clonality was computed as one minus Shannon entropy normalized by the log of the number of unique productive sequences. Clones differing between time points or between blood and tumor were identified by Fisher's exact test with Benjamini-Hochberg correction at adjusted p below 0.01. What TCRdb holds here is the immuneACCESS table cut down to in-frame rearrangements. Part of the clones is not present; checked against another copy, under half of the missing clones reflect an unresolved V gene, and the others are unexplained. The V and J calls and clone size were taken over from that table, and D and trimming were inferred from the DNA. Recorded for this sample are approximately 93,000 clones; approximately 87% of them occurred a single time. The top ten clonotypes cover roughly 8% of the sample.

What the authors observed across the whole study: A pretreatment peripheral blood TCR clonality below the median was linked to improved progression-free and overall survival. Because of the small sample size (n ≈ 29) and the many exploratory analyses performed, the results are intended to be regarded as hypothesis-generating. Greater expansion of tumor-associated TCR clones in peripheral blood 3 weeks after the start of treatment was observed in patients with durable benefit (n of about 20, p = 0.022).

The time point tag for this specimen amounts to: peripheral blood 6 weeks after treatment start. The cohort included under 35 patients with locally advanced or metastatic urothelial carcinoma who were treated at Memorial Sloan Kettering on a trial protocol. Peripheral blood mononuclear cells were collected pretreatment and during treatment, at between 1 and 8 total time points per patient. The Qiagen DNeasy Blood extraction kit was used to purify genomic DNA from total PBMCs and tumor samples. PBMCs were collected pretreatment and during treatment, and were isolated and stored as previously described.

The sequence joins TRBV27 to TRBJ1-5; TRBD1 agrees with 9 junctional bases. This clonotype was sampled from a man in his 70s with urothelial cancer. Sequencing was performed on PBMCs, taken around atezolizumab (anti-PD-L1) treatment. The CDR3 region: CASSPQGASGPQHF. DNA sequence: TGTGCCAGCAGTCCACAGGGGGCTAGTGGGCCCCAGCATTTT.